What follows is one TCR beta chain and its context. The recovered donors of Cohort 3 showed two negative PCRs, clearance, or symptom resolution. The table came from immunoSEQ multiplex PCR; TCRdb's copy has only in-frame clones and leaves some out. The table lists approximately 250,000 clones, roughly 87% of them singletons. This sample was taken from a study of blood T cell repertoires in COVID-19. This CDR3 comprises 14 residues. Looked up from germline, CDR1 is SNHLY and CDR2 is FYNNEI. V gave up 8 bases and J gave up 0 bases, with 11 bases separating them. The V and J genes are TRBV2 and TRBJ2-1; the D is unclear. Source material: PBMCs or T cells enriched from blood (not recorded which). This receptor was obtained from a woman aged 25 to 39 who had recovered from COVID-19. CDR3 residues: CASEPSSSYNEQFF. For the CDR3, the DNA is TGTGCCAGCGAACCGAGTAGCTCCTACAATGAGCAGTTCTTC.